A single sample is the source of the 27 T cell receptor beta chains below, sequenced in a study of somatic mutations in cytotoxic T cells in rheumatoid arthritis. The table came from immunoSEQ multiplex PCR; TCRdb's copy has only in-frame clones and leaves some out. The profile covers approximately 4,200 clones, with approximately 90% appearing a single time and 25% to 35% taken by the ten largest. Input material: CD8+ T cells sorted from blood. The receptors derive from a woman in her seventies with rheumatoid arthritis.

V and J are TRBV5-1 and TRBJ1-2; TRBD1 aligns across 7 bases. The CDR3 sequence is 15 residues long. Germline CDR1 reads SGHRS; CDR2 reads YFSETQ. Losses at the gene ends were 0 bases for V and 7 bases for J; bases not matched to a gene: 9. This chain's CDR3 is CASSLGAGQDGGYTF. The CDR3 DNA is TGCGCCAGCAGCTTGGGCGCCGGACAGGACGGTGGCTACACCTTC. Based on the CDR3 plus reference TRBV5-1 and TRBJ1-2, the full variable domain is KAGVTQTPRYLIKTRGQQVTLSCSPISGHRSVSWYQQTPGQGLQFLFEYFSETQRNKGNFPGRFSGRQFSNSRSEMNVSTLELGDSALYLCASSLGAGQDGGYTFGSGTRLTVV.

This clone was counted only a few times. V gene TRBV2 combines with J gene TRBJ1-1; 7 bases line up with TRBD1. Germline V lookup: CDR1 SNHLY, CDR2 FYNNEI. V gave up 10 bases and J gave up 4 bases; unmatched junction bases: 12. CDR3 size: 14 residues. The DNA for the CDR3 is TGTGCCAAGCAAGGGACAGCCGGTGGCACTGAAGCTTTCTTT. Its protein is CAKQGTAGGTEAFF.

This chain links TRBV5-6 with TRBJ1-6; unclear D gene. Trimming shortened V by 4 bases and J by 8 bases, and 16 bases separated the two germline ends. The CDR3 runs 15 residues. In germline, CDR1 is SGHDT, CDR2 YYEEEE. This chain's CDR3 is CASSPAGHGYSPLHF. In DNA, the CDR3 is TGTGCCAGCAGCCCCGCTGGCCACGGGTATTCACCCCTCCACTTT.

The chain uses TRBV28 and TRBJ2-3; 13 nucleotides line up with TRBD2. Germline assignment: CDR1 MDHEN and CDR2 SYDVKM. The CDR3 contains 17 residues. With V trimmed by 2 bases and J by 2 bases, 4 bases remained unmatched. The CDR3 loop reads CASSLTSGRVNTDTQYF. DNA for the CDR3: TGTGCCAGCAGTTTAACTAGCGGGAGGGTAAACACAGATACGCAGTATTTT.

This clone has just one count. V and J are TRBV18 and TRBJ2-3; 15 bases are shared with TRBD2. The CDR3 totals 18 residues. V shed 3 bases and J 0 bases; nucleotides not matched to a gene: 4. Germline CDR1 KGHSH, CDR2 LQKENI. CDR3 bases: TGTGCCAGCTCACCGGGGACTAGCGGGAGGCCAAGCACAGATACGCAGTATTTT. Amino acid sequence: CASSPGTSGRPSTDTQYF.

The rearrangement joins TRBV4-1 to TRBJ1-5; 7 positions match TRBD1. The V segment lost 3 bases and the J segment 5 bases; nucleotides outside the gene matches: 7. In germline, CDR1 is MGHRA, CDR2 YSYEKL. This CDR3 is built from 15 residues. CDR3 sequence: CASSHAGQWHQPQHF. CDR3 sequence (DNA): TGCGCCAGCAGCCACGCGGGACAGTGGCATCAGCCCCAGCATTTT.

A few counts support this clone. V is TRBV5-1 and J is TRBJ2-2; D ambiguous. Germline CDR1 SGHRS, CDR2 YFSETQ. This CDR3 region has 16 residues. Trimming removed 1 base at V and 0 bases at J, with 10 bases between. The CDR3 DNA reads TGCGCCAGCAGCTTGACCGTCGGAGCGAACACCGGGGAGCTGTTTTTT. It translates to CASSLTVGANTGELFF.

The rearrangement links TRBV7-9 to TRBJ2-2; 8 positions match TRBD2. The CDR3 is 14 amino acids. CDR1 is SEHNR and CDR2 is FQNEAQ in the germline V gene (reference sequence). Trimming at V came to 5 bases and at J to 8 bases, leaving 7 bases not matched to a gene. The CDR3 DNA follows: TGTGCCAGCAGCCCCCCCGGGAGGGGTGGGGAGCTGTTTTTT. Translated: CASSPPGRGGELFF. The full variable domain, in which reference TRBV7-9 and TRBJ2-2 provide the parts outside the CDR3, is DTGVSQNPRHKITKRGQNVTFRCDPISEHNRLYWYRQTLGQGPEFLTYFQNEAQLEKSRLLSDRFSAERPKGSFSTLEIQRTEQGDSAMYLCASSPPGRGGELFFGEGSRLTVL.

The CDR3 coding sequence is TGTGCCAGTAGTAAACAGGGTCCGGAGGAAGCTTTCTTT. This sequence encodes CASSKQGPEEAFF. The chain joins TRBV19 to TRBJ1-1; D may be TRBD1 (6 bases). The CDR3 has 13 residues. Per germline, CDR1 LNHDA and CDR2 SQIVND (reference sequence). Between the trimmed V and J ends, which lost 4 bases and 8 bases, there was a span of 14 bases.

This clone appeared a single time. V and J are TRBV27 and TRBJ1-5; D unresolved. The CDR3 runs to 13 residues. The V end lost 6 bases, the J end lost 13 bases, and 19 bases lay between the germline ends. Germline values: CDR1 MNHEY, CDR2 SMNVEV (reference sequence). The CDR3 loop reads CASSFTPTGLQHF. The CDR3 DNA reads TGTGCCAGCAGCTTCACTCCGACTGGACTTCAGCATTTT.

The J gene is TRBJ2-1, the V gene TRBV7-8; D gene ambiguous. The CDR3 loop spans 15 amino acids. CDR1 and CDR2 from the germline V gene are SGHVS and FQNEAQ. The V end lost 2 bases, the J end lost 2 bases, and 10 bases lay between the germline ends. The CDR3 sequence: CASSLIRPTYNEQFF. CDR3 nucleotides: TGTGCCAGCAGCTTAATACGCCCTACCTACAATGAGCAGTTCTTC.

The chain couples TRBV4-2 to TRBJ2-1; the match to TRBD2 covers 7 bases. CDR3 size: 16 residues. V trimming: 0 bases; J trimming: 3 bases; junction bases outside the gene matches: 5. The germline gives CDR1 LGHNA, CDR2 YNFKEQ. DNA of the CDR3: TGTGCCAGCAGCCAAGAGTGGCGGGAGTTCTACAATGAGCAGTTCTTC. This encodes CASSQEWREFYNEQFF.

The chain is built from TRBV2 and TRBJ2-5; no clear D gene. V shed 6 bases and J shed 5 bases, with 13 bases lying between them. CDR1 and CDR2 (germline): SNHLY, FYNNEI. The CDR3 covers 13 residues. CDR3 nucleotides: TGTGCCAGCAGCGGTCTAGTTGGGGAGACCCAGTACTTC. Amino acid sequence: CASSGLVGETQYF.

The chain carries TRBV5-1 and TRBJ1-2; 9 nucleotides agree with TRBD1. The junction had 7 bases not matched to a gene; V was cut back by 3 bases and J by 4 bases. The CDR3 runs to 15 residues. In germline, CDR1 is SGHRS, CDR2 YFSETQ. The CDR3 nucleotides read TGCGCCAGCAGCTCAGAACAGGGGGCGGTCTATGGCTACACCTTC. Translating gives CASSSEQGAVYGYTF.

This clone was seen a single time. V gene TRBV5-1 combines with J gene TRBJ2-2; D may be TRBD1 (6 bases). The germline CDR1 and CDR2 sequences are SGHRS and YFSETQ. The CDR3 totals 13 residues. V lost 4 bases and J lost 9, with 13 bases in between. The CDR3 nucleotides are TGCGCCAGCAGCCTCACAGGGATCCGGGAGCTGTTTTTT. Encoded protein: CASSLTGIRELFF.

The chain combines TRBV11-1 with TRBJ2-1, with TRBD2 identical over 8 bases. Germline values: CDR1 SGHAT, CDR2 FQDESV (reference sequence). The CDR3 covers 15 residues. Trimming at V came to 2 bases and at J to 6 bases, leaving 6 bases not matched to a gene. CDR3 sequence: CASSLFPSGGNEQFF. DNA for the CDR3: TGTGCCAGCAGCTTATTCCCAAGCGGGGGCAATGAGCAGTTCTTC.

This rearrangement joins TRBV7-2 to TRBJ2-1; 8 bases are a match to TRBD2. The trim removed 5 bases at V and 3 bases at J, leaving 9 bases unmatched. Germline V gene lookup returns CDR1 SGHTA and CDR2 FQGNSA. The CDR3 loop spans 16 amino acids. CDR3 sequence reads: CASSRVLREDYNEQFF. The CDR3 DNA sequence: TGTGCCAGCAGCCGGGTGTTGCGGGAGGACTACAATGAGCAGTTCTTC. Using reference TRBV7-2 and TRBJ2-1 for the parts outside the CDR3, the full variable domain is GAGVSQSPSNKVTEKGKDVELRCDPISGHTALYWYRQSLGQGLEFLIYFQGNSAPDKSGLPSDRFSAERTGGSVSTLTIQRTQQEDSAVYLCASSRVLREDYNEQFFGPGTRLTVL.

CDR3 region: CASSQTPVANTEAFF. CDR3 sequence (DNA): TGTGCCAGCAGCCAAACCCCGGTAGCGAACACTGAAGCTTTCTTT. The chain recombines TRBV2 with TRBJ1-1, with D hard to call. The CDR3 loop spans 15 amino acids. V was trimmed by 6 bases and J by 1 base, leaving 15 bases between them. Germline assignment: CDR1 SNHLY and CDR2 FYNNEI.

J is TRBJ2-3 and V is TRBV13; 10 nucleotides align to TRBD2. Germline V CDR1 and CDR2: PRHDT, FYEKMQ (reference sequence). V lost 3 bases and J lost 6; bases outside the gene matches: 9. The CDR3 has 16 residues. The CDR3 loop reads CASSFPTSGNGDTQYF. The DNA of the CDR3 is TGTGCCAGCAGCTTCCCTACTAGCGGGAACGGGGATACGCAGTATTTT.

The chain is built from TRBV25-1 and TRBJ2-7, with TRBD1 matching 10 bases. CDR1 MGHDK and CDR2 SYGVNS come from the germline V gene. With 4 bases clipped from V and 2 bases from J, the junction kept 2 bases outside the gene matches. The length of the CDR3 is 14 residues. The CDR3: CASSAGTGAYEQYF. In DNA, the CDR3 is TGTGCCAGCAGTGCGGGGACAGGGGCCTACGAGCAGTACTTC.

V gene TRBV27 combines with J gene TRBJ2-2; the match to TRBD2 covers 8 bases. CDR1 is MNHEY, CDR2 SMNVEV, per germline (reference sequence). The CDR3 is made up of 16 amino acids. With V trimmed by 6 bases and J by 6 bases, 12 bases remained unmatched. The DNA for the CDR3 is TGTGCCAGCAGGGGAGCGGGAGAGGGTAGAGCCGGGGAGCTGTTTTTT. It is translated as CASRGAGEGRAGELFF.

CDR3 in amino acids: CATSSSRVPYEQYF. The DNA of the CDR3 is TGTGCCACCAGCAGTTCGCGGGTACCCTACGAGCAGTACTTC. The chain combines TRBV15 with TRBJ2-7; TRBD2 might be the D (5 bases). Trimming removed 3 bases at V and 2 bases at J, with 11 bases between. There are 14 residues in the CDR3. Per germline, CDR1 LNHNV and CDR2 YYDKDF (reference sequence).

The chain couples TRBV27 to TRBJ2-7; D call uncertain. CDR1 and CDR2 from the germline V gene are MNHEY and SMNVEV (reference sequence). The CDR3 has 14 amino acids. V lost 3 bases and J 0 bases, leaving 9 bases between the germline ends. CDR3 DNA sequence: TGTGCCAGCAGTTTTGAGGAGTCCTCCTACGAGCAGTACTTC. Residues: CASSFEESSYEQYF.

As regards this clone: Compared with germline, one end of the junction differs, possibly owing to a read error. Other nucleotide sequences in the sample specify the same CDR3. This chain uses TRBV19 with TRBJ1-5; the D is unclear. Per germline, CDR1 LNHDA and CDR2 SQIVND (reference sequence). The CDR3 contains 13 residues. The CDR3 DNA reads TGCGCCACCCGAGGACGGGACAATCAGCCCCAGCATTTT. Amino acids: CATRGRDNQPQHF.

The chain couples TRBV11-2 to TRBJ1-1; D is undetermined. Germline CDR1 and CDR2: SGHAT and FQNNGV. V was cut by 5 bases and J by 5 bases, with 12 bases left in between. The CDR3 totals 13 residues. The CDR3 DNA sequence: TGTGCCAGCAGCCCGGACTGGGCAACTGAAGCTTTCTTT. This translates into CASSPDWATEAFF.

This sequence joins TRBV7-9 and TRBJ2-7; D gene uncertain. Trimming removed 6 bases from V and 3 bases from J, with 9 bases in between. The CDR3 has 12 residues. Germline V CDR1 and CDR2: SEHNR, FQNEAQ (reference sequence). This chain's CDR3 is CASSLQDYEQYF. In nucleotides, the CDR3 is TGTGCCAGCAGTTTGCAGGACTACGAGCAGTACTTC.

CDR3 sequence (DNA): TGCGCCAGCAGTGCTGGCGGAGAAGCTTTCTTT. It translates to CASSAGGEAFF. The J gene is TRBJ1-1, the V gene TRBV10-2; no clear D. Trimming left V 4 bases short and J 8 bases short, with 8 bases between. The CDR3 consists of 11 residues. Germline V gives CDR1 WSHSY, CDR2 SAAADI.